The clone carrying this T cell receptor (beta chain) appeared a few times. Antigen unknown. The PCR made use of 60 Vbeta and 13 Jbeta primers. Study processing details: An analysis performed later counted 75 million to 80 million unique TCR beta chains (roughly 11 million of them shared). Sequenced by immunoSEQ multiplex PCR; TCRdb stores in-frame clones only, minus some. The DNA was the basis for D and trimming; V, J and clone size are from that table. In the table there are some 150,000 clones, approximately 9% of which are singletons. Germline-derived CDR1 and CDR2 are LNHNV and YYDKDF (reference sequence). V lost 7 bases and J lost 9, with 18 bases in between. CDR3 size: 14 residues. This specimen belongs to a study of cytomegalovirus exposure and HLA in healthy donors. Findings and limits, study-wide: Rare TCR sequences dominated, though some public TCRs recurred in many donors. Specificity for CMV antigens was confirmed in vitro for a few of the CMV-associated chains. Cytomegalovirus association was assigned to approximately 160 TCR beta chains.

The sequenced material came from PBMCs. The V and J genes are TRBV15 and TRBJ1-4; a weak D match, TRBD1 (5 bases). The TCR sequence derives from a woman between 35 and 50 years old in good health and CMV-seropositive. The CDR3 region has the DNA TGTGCCACCAATGACCGGGACTCTAACCAAAAACTGTTTTTT. It specifies CATNDRDSNQKLFF.